This T cell receptor (beta chain) was observed in a study of T-cell reconstitution after alpha-beta-depleted transplantation in children (dated by TCRdb to about 2016). Looking at the study overall: Using TCR repertoire profiling, the study quantitatively followed how T-cell immune reconstitution unfolded in children after TCRalphabeta/CD19-depleted allogeneic hematopoietic cell transplantation.

From the cysteine through the phenylalanine, the CDR3 covers 17 amino acids. Of all the DNA, just the CDR3 is kept, 51 bases in frame from base 1. Overall study results and their limits: About two months after transplant, the apparently early recovery of alphabetaT-cell counts reportedly depended on just several hundred clones that had expanded rapidly and came from non-depleted graft cells. The frequencies of hyperexpanded clones fell over the following months, and after one year, T-cell counts and TCRbeta diversity were mostly attributed to newly produced T cells. In some patients, the high TCRbeta diversity seen at day 60 was put down to recipient T cells and intrathymic progenitors that had survived conditioning.

Read against the paper, the sample's treatment or condition label means: allogeneic hematopoietic cell transplantation with graft depleted of TCRalphabeta T cells and CD19 B cells. TCRalphabeta/CD19-depleted allogeneic hematopoietic cell grafts were given to the transplant recipients, all of whom were children. This clonotype was recorded a few times. Its antigen is still unknown. No much larger clone is present one base from it, and per-base qualities are unavailable. Library construction relied on PCR. Instrument on record: Illumina HiSeq 2500. TCR libraries were prepared with molecular barcoding, using unique molecular identifiers to normalize TCRbeta repertoire quantification. TCRdb reanalyzed the raw reads on its own, using fastp at Q25 for trimming and MiXCR for clone calling, and kept in-frame beta chains. Duplicate CDR3 protein sequences are folded into a single record with the most common DNA and genes. The sample table contains 250,000 to 350,000 distinct CDR3 sequences; only one count was recorded for around 25% of them. The ten largest clones add up to 10% to 11% of the sample.

The chain is encoded by TRBV21-1 joined to TRBJ2-7; TRBD2 was called by the table and not checked on the DNA. TRBV21-1 is listed as a pseudogene. The clonotype originates from a male patient under 18 who had a stem cell transplant for acute lymphoblastic leukemia, so the T cells may come from the graft donor. Specimen: PBMCs, mostly from graft donor cells, collected 180 days after TCRalphabeta/CD19-depleted stem cell transplant. The CDR3 is CASSKVINRDLYDEQYF. The nucleotide sequence reads TGTGCCAGCAGCAAAGTAATTAACCGCGACTTATACGACGAGCAGTACTTC.